This passage covers 13 T cell receptor beta chains from one sample sequenced in a study of glioma-infiltrating T cells. Using RNA template, CDR3s of TCR alpha and beta were amplified with iRepertoire arm-PCR. A single record per CDR3 protein comes from TCRdb applying MiXCR to the multiplex PCR reads. Seen here are 44,000 or so distinct CDR3 sequences, approximately 20% observed once, and the top ten hold 6% to 7%. The sample consisted of glioma tissue, nonneoplastic brain tissue, or PBMCs (not recorded which). The receptors shown here come from a human donor with low-grade glioma or glioblastoma, undergoing nonglioma brain surgery, or in good health (not recorded which).

This sequence joins TRBV29-1 and TRBJ2-5; unclear D gene. The CDR3 consists of 13 residues. The germline V gene has CDR1 SQVTM and CDR2 ANQGSEA. The V end lost 4 bases, the J end lost 3 bases, and 12 bases lay between the germline ends. CDR3: CSVVDPRKETQYF. In DNA form, the CDR3 reads TGCAGCGTTGTGGACCCGAGGAAAGAGACCCAGTACTTC. Filled out from reference TRBV29-1 and TRBJ2-5, the complete variable domain reads SAVISQKPSRDICQRGTSLTIQCQVDSQVTMMFWYRQQPGQSLTLIATANQGSEATYESGFVIDKFPISRPNLTFSTLTVSNMSPEDSSIYLCSVVDPRKETQYFGPGTRLLVL.

This clonotype was recorded at least ten times. V is TRBV27 and J is TRBJ2-7; 7 bases map to TRBD1. This CDR3 has 14 amino acids. In germline, CDR1 is MNHEY, CDR2 SMNVEV (reference sequence). Trimming at V came to 3 bases and at J to 5 bases, leaving 7 bases not matched to a gene. CDR3: CASSFQQGTNEQYF. The CDR3 region has the DNA TGTGCCAGCAGTTTTCAACAGGGGACCAACGAGCAGTACTTC.

As concerns this clonotype: A read error may be the cause here, since a much bigger clone is one base away. The genes are TRBV14 and TRBJ1-3; D gene uncertain. Trimming left V 2 bases short and J 4 bases short, with 6 bases between. CDR3 size: 13 residues. Germline lookup yields CDR1 SGHDN and CDR2 FVKESK. The CDR3 DNA is TGTGCCAGCAGCCAACCGGGCGGAAACACCATATATTTT. This sequence encodes CASSQPGGNTIYF.

As concerns this clonotype: A much bigger clone sits one base away, suggesting this may be a read error. V usage is TRBV19 and J usage is TRBJ2-1, with 12 bases fitting TRBD2. After removal of 5 bases from V and 7 bases from J, the junction contained 12 bases not matched to a gene. Germline V gene lookup returns CDR1 LNHDA and CDR2 SQIVND (reference sequence). CDR3 size: 17 residues. This chain's CDR3 is CASSFGLAGSWWNEQFF. In nucleotides, the CDR3 is TGTGCCAGTAGTTTCGGACTAGCGGGATCTTGGTGGAATGAGCAGTTCTTC. The complete variable domain, with remaining parts taken from reference TRBV19 and TRBJ2-1, reads DGGITQSPKYLFRKEGQNVTLSCEQNLNHDAMYWYRQDPGQGLRLIYYSQIVNDFQKGDIAEGYSVSREKKESFPLTVTSAQKNPTAFYLCASSFGLAGSWWNEQFFGPGTRLTVL.

V and J are TRBV10-3 and TRBJ2-5; D not resolved. V was cut by 2 bases and J by 3 bases, with 10 bases left in between. This CDR3 is built from 14 residues. Germline V gives CDR1 ENHRY, CDR2 SYGVKD. The CDR3 is CAISESIAKETQYF. The DNA of the CDR3 is TGTGCCATCAGTGAGAGTATTGCCAAAGAGACCCAGTACTTC.

The chain carries TRBV7-3 and TRBJ2-5; tentative D call: TRBD2 (6 bases). V was clipped by 5 bases and J by 4 bases, with 11 bases between them. Germline V gives CDR1 SGHTA, CDR2 FQGTGA. The CDR3 is made up of 13 amino acids. CDR3 DNA sequence: TGTGCCAGCAGCCAGCTGGGGGGAGAGACCCAGTACTTC. This gives the protein CASSQLGGETQYF.

This clonotype was counted many times. The chain couples TRBV28 to TRBJ2-7; TRBD2 matches at 12 bases. Looked up from germline, CDR1 is MDHEN and CDR2 is SYDVKM. V trimming: 5 bases; J trimming: 2 bases; junction bases outside the gene matches: 10. This CDR3 is 17 amino acids long. The CDR3 sequence: CASSLSLLAGGAYEQYF. In DNA, the CDR3 is TGTGCCAGCAGTCTCTCCTTACTAGCGGGAGGTGCCTACGAGCAGTACTTC.

Concerning this clonotype itself: The junction differs from germline at one of its ends, possibly a read error. The rearrangement joins TRBV11-2 to TRBJ1-1, with TRBD1 as a possible D gene (6 bases). Looked up from germline, CDR1 is SGHAT and CDR2 is FQNNGV. CDR3 length: 14 residues. This chain's CDR3 is CASSLVQGNTEALF. Written as DNA, the CDR3 is TGTGCCAGCAGCTTAGTTCAGGGGAACACTGAAGCTTTATTT.

This chain uses TRBV10-3 with TRBJ2-5; D not resolved. Germline-derived CDR1 and CDR2 are ENHRY and SYGVKD. CDR3 length: 14 amino acids. The ends were cut back, 0 bases at V and 5 bases at J, with 10 bases in the middle. CDR3 DNA sequence: TGTGCCATCAGTGAGTCAAAGGGCCTGGAGACCCAGTACTTC. This translates into CAISESKGLETQYF.

This clonotype was counted many times. The V and J genes are TRBV18 and TRBJ1-1; D unclear. The CDR3 is 16 amino acids. Germline CDR1 is KGHSH and CDR2 is LQKENI. Trimming removed 3 bases at V and 4 bases at J, with 18 bases between. Here the CDR3 reads CASSPSQIGPTTEAFF. The DNA of the CDR3 is TGTGCCAGCTCACCTTCCCAGATCGGACCGACCACTGAAGCTTTCTTT.

As to this clonotype: Just one base apart from a much larger clone, this may be a read error. The rearrangement uses TRBV7-9 and TRBJ2-5, with D uncertain. Between the trimmed V and J ends, which lost 10 bases and 3 bases, there was a span of 15 bases. Germline V gene lookup returns CDR1 SEHNR and CDR2 FQNEAQ (reference sequence). The CDR3 contains 13 residues. CDR3 loop: CATCRIAEETQYF. The CDR3 coding sequence is TGTGCCACCTGTCGGATAGCCGAAGAGACCCAGTACTTC.

A remark on this clonotype: Just one base apart from a much larger clone, this may be a read error. This chain uses TRBV4-1 with TRBJ2-5; TRBD1 might be the D (5 bases). CDR1 MGHRA and CDR2 YSYEKL come from the germline V gene. Trimming removed 7 bases at V and 5 bases at J, with 20 bases between. The CDR3 extends over 15 amino acids. The DNA of the CDR3 is TGCGCCAGCACTACCACCGGTAGCTCAGGGGAGACCCAGTACTTC. Its protein is CASTTTGSSGETQYF.

There are many counts of this clonotype. The chain uses TRBV3-1 and TRBJ2-7, with D maybe TRBD2 (5 bases). Trimming removed 4 bases at V and 3 bases at J, with 7 bases between. The CDR3 covers 12 residues. Per the germline V gene, CDR1 is LGHDT and CDR2 is YNNKEL (reference sequence). This CDR3 is CASSLGGYEQYF. The CDR3 bases are TGTGCCAGCAGCCTCGGAGGCTACGAGCAGTACTTC.